This entry concerns a single TCR beta chain. Its antigen is unknown. These data originate in a study of T cells in localized non-small cell lung cancer. Study-wide results and limits: Longer overall survival was associated with a higher density of T cells in the blood.

CDR3 size: 13 residues. Germline V CDR1 and CDR2: SGHDT, YYEEEE. The ends were cut back, 7 bases at V and 5 bases at J, with 15 bases in the middle. Repertoires were generated with immunoSEQ multiplex PCR, while TCRdb's copy carries only in-frame clones and drops some. The sample lists 70,000 to 90,000 clones, about 84% seen once, with 8% to 10% in the top ten. Sample: peripheral blood, taken before any cancer treatment. The sequence came from a female donor of 60 years or more with stage I lung adenocarcinoma. This chain connects TRBV5-6 to TRBJ2-5; a possible D gene is TRBD2 (5 bases). CDR3 protein: CASQRASRETQYF. DNA for the CDR3: TGTGCCAGCCAGAGGGCTAGCAGGGAGACCCAGTACTTC.